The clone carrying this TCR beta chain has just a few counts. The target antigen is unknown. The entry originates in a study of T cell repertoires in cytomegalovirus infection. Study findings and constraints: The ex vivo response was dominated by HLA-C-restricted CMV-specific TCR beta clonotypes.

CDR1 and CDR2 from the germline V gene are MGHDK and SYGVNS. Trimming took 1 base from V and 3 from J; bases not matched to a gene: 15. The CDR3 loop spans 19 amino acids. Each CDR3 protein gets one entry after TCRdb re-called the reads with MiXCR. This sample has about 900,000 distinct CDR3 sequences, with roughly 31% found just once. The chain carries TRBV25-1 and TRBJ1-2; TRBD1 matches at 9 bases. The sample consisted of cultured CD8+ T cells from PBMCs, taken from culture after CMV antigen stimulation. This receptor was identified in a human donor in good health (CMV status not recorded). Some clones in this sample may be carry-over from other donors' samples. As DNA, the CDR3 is TGTGCCAGCAGTGAATTTTTTCGGGAACCGGGACAGGGTGACTATGGCTACACCTTC. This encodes CASSEFFREPGQGDYGYTF.